Listed below are T cell receptor beta chains from one sample, sequenced in a study of vaccination and CD4 T cells after COVID-19. For these receptors, no antigen is known. Each CDR3 protein is one row after TCRdb ran MiXCR on the PCR reads. The repertoire holds roughly 13,000 distinct CDR3 sequences, less than 65% seen once, with 10% to 15% in the top ten. The sequencing sample was made of CD4+ T cells from blood, cultured in vitro. These receptors were collected from a human donor who had recovered from COVID-19. Both conserved end residues are part of each CDR3. The order of the fields is CDR3 protein, CDR3 DNA, clone size, J gene, D gene, V gene. A D gene is named only where the DNA matches it firmly. Some rows have no size entry. The others give once, few or many, or a class for an expanded clone.

CDR3 protein: CASSYGPVRETQYF
CDR3 DNA: TGTGCCAGCAGTTACGGGCCAGTAAGGGAGACCCAGTACTTC
clone size: .
J gene: TRBJ2-5
D gene: .
V gene: TRBV6-5

CDR3 protein: CASSVSGANSPLHF
CDR3 DNA: TGTGCCAGCAGTGTGTCGGGGGCTAATTCACCCCTCCACTTT
clone size: .
J gene: TRBJ1-6
D gene: .
V gene: TRBV6-1

CDR3 protein: CASSLVGRGLGEQYF
CDR3 DNA: TGTGCCAGCAGCTTAGTGGGCAGGGGATTGGGTGAGCAGTACTTC
clone size: .
J gene: TRBJ2-7
D gene: .
V gene: TRBV11-2

CDR3 protein: CASSLVGFGSYNSPLHF
CDR3 DNA: TGTGCCAGCAGCTTAGTTGGATTCGGCTCCTATAATTCACCCCTCCACTTT
clone size: .
J gene: TRBJ1-6
D gene: .
V gene: TRBV11-2

CDR3 protein: CASSLTATYGYTF
CDR3 DNA: TGTGCCAGCAGCTTAACAGCGACCTATGGCTACACCTTC
clone size: few
J gene: TRBJ1-2
D gene: .
V gene: TRBV7-2

CDR3 protein: CASTAGVNTEAFF
CDR3 DNA: TGTGCCAGCACCGCAGGGGTAAACACTGAAGCTTTCTTT
clone size: .
J gene: TRBJ1-1
D gene: .
V gene: TRBV2

CDR3 protein: CATSREIEETQYF
CDR3 DNA: TGTGCCACCAGCAGAGAAATTGAAGAGACCCAGTACTTC
clone size: .
J gene: TRBJ2-5
D gene: .
V gene: TRBV15

CDR3 protein: CASSETRRGRTEAFF
CDR3 DNA: TGTGCCAGCAGTGAAACTCGCAGGGGGCGCACTGAAGCTTTCTTT
clone size: .
J gene: TRBJ1-1
D gene: TRBD1
V gene: TRBV6-1

CDR3 protein: CASRPQNRDGYTF
CDR3 DNA: TGTGCCAGCAGACCTCAGAATAGGGATGGCTACACCTTC
clone size: .
J gene: TRBJ1-2
D gene: .
V gene: TRBV6-1

CDR3 protein: CASSSVQGAETQYF
CDR3 DNA: TGTGCCAGCAGCTCTGTCCAGGGTGCCGAGACCCAGTACTTC
clone size: .
J gene: TRBJ2-5
D gene: .
V gene: TRBV11-2

CDR3 protein: CAISPGLAGGGDTQYF
CDR3 DNA: TGTGCCATCAGTCCGGGACTAGCGGGGGGTGGAGATACGCAGTATTTT
clone size: few
J gene: TRBJ2-3
D gene: TRBD2
V gene: TRBV10-3

CDR3 protein: CASNPTGMAYGYTF
CDR3 DNA: TGTGCCAGCAACCCGACAGGGATGGCCTATGGCTACACCTTC
clone size: .
J gene: TRBJ1-2
D gene: TRBD1
V gene: TRBV7-9

CDR3 protein: CASSLARVGSSPLHF
CDR3 DNA: TGTGCCAGCAGCTTAGCCAGGGTTGGGAGTTCACCCCTCCACTTT
clone size: medium-sized
J gene: TRBJ1-6
D gene: .
V gene: TRBV7-8

CDR3 protein: CASRSVLAGGPDEQFF
CDR3 DNA: TGTGCCAGCAGGTCGGTCCTAGCGGGGGGGCCCGATGAGCAGTTCTTC
clone size: .
J gene: TRBJ2-1
D gene: TRBD2
V gene: TRBV2

CDR3 protein: CASSQGYGPSSYNEQFF
CDR3 DNA: TGCGCCAGCAGCCAAGGATACGGTCCAAGCTCCTACAATGAGCAGTTCTTC
clone size: .
J gene: TRBJ2-1
D gene: .
V gene: TRBV4-1

CDR3 protein: CASSPPSGGENTEAFF
CDR3 DNA: TGTGCCAGCTCACCACCATCAGGGGGCGAAAACACTGAAGCTTTCTTT
clone size: .
J gene: TRBJ1-1
D gene: TRBD1
V gene: TRBV18

CDR3 protein: CASSQVLLIVEKLFF
CDR3 DNA: TGCGCCAGCAGCCAAGTTCTACTCATAGTGGAAAAACTGTTTTTT
clone size: .
J gene: TRBJ1-4
D gene: .
V gene: TRBV4-1

CDR3 protein: CAISEAGGAYGYTF
CDR3 DNA: TGTGCCATCAGTGAGGCGGGGGGAGCATATGGCTACACCTTC
clone size: .
J gene: TRBJ1-2
D gene: .
V gene: TRBV10-3

CDR3 protein: CASSTGGVTEAFF
CDR3 DNA: TGTGCCAGCAGTACAGGGGGCGTTACTGAAGCTTTCTTT
clone size: .
J gene: TRBJ1-1
D gene: TRBD1
V gene: TRBV27

CDR3 protein: CSARPRGSLLSYEQYF
CDR3 DNA: TGCAGTGCTAGGCCCCGGGGCTCCCTTCTATCCTACGAGCAGTACTTC
clone size: few
J gene: TRBJ2-7
D gene: .
V gene: TRBV20-1

CDR3 protein: CASSLPDRGDGTEAFF
CDR3 DNA: TGTGCCAGCAGTTTACCGGACAGGGGTGATGGCACTGAAGCTTTCTTT
clone size: .
J gene: TRBJ1-1
D gene: TRBD1
V gene: TRBV2

CDR3 protein: CSALTGRNQPQHF
CDR3 DNA: TGCAGTGCTCTTACAGGTCGCAATCAGCCCCAGCATTTT
clone size: few
J gene: TRBJ1-5
D gene: .
V gene: TRBV20-1

CDR3 protein: CASSPRVGENTEAFF
CDR3 DNA: TGTGCCAGCAGCCCGCGGGTTGGAGAGAACACTGAAGCTTTCTTT
clone size: .
J gene: TRBJ1-1
D gene: .
V gene: TRBV7-9

CDR3 protein: CASTAGSGYTF
CDR3 DNA: TGTGCCAGCACCGCTGGATCTGGCTACACCTTC
clone size: .
J gene: TRBJ1-2
D gene: .
V gene: TRBV7-2

CDR3 protein: CASSLQGGETQYF
CDR3 DNA: TGCGCCAGCAGTCTACAGGGAGGAGAGACCCAGTACTTC
clone size: .
J gene: TRBJ2-5
D gene: .
V gene: TRBV10-1

CDR3 protein: CASSLAGGGGQAIQYF
CDR3 DNA: TGTGCCAGCAGCTTAGCTGGAGGGGGGGGGCAGGCCATTCAGTACTTC
clone size: few
J gene: TRBJ2-4
D gene: .
V gene: TRBV7-9

CDR3 protein: CASRKGTGTNYGYTF
CDR3 DNA: TGTGCCAGCAGGAAAGGGACAGGGACTAACTATGGCTACACCTTC
clone size: .
J gene: TRBJ1-2
D gene: TRBD1
V gene: TRBV2

CDR3 protein: CASSPGTGRAYNEQFF
CDR3 DNA: TGTGCCAGCAGCCCGGGAACAGGGAGGGCCTACAATGAGCAGTTCTTC
clone size: .
J gene: TRBJ2-1
D gene: .
V gene: TRBV11-1

CDR3 protein: CASSPRPGADTAYNEQFF
CDR3 DNA: TGTGCCAGCAGCCCAAGACCCGGGGCCGATACGGCCTACAATGAGCAGTTCTTC
clone size: .
J gene: TRBJ2-1
D gene: .
V gene: TRBV4-2

CDR3 protein: CSARGDASQPQHF
CDR3 DNA: TGCAGTGCTAGAGGGGACGCCTCCCAGCCCCAGCATTTT
clone size: .
J gene: TRBJ1-5
D gene: .
V gene: TRBV20-1

CDR3 protein: CASSPDAYGYTF
CDR3 DNA: TGTGCCAGCAGTCCGGACGCCTATGGCTACACCTTC
clone size: .
J gene: TRBJ1-2
D gene: .
V gene: TRBV6-1

CDR3 protein: CATGYNEQFF
CDR3 DNA: TGTGCCACAGGCTACAATGAGCAGTTCTTC
clone size: few
J gene: TRBJ2-1
D gene: .
V gene: TRBV6-1

CDR3 protein: CASGPEVASEAFF
CDR3 DNA: TGTGCCAGCGGGCCGGAGGTGGCTAGTGAAGCTTTCTTT
clone size: .
J gene: TRBJ1-1
D gene: .
V gene: TRBV27

CDR3 protein: CASSLAGAETQYF
CDR3 DNA: TGTGCCAGCAGCTTAGCGGGGGCTGAGACCCAGTACTTC
clone size: .
J gene: TRBJ2-5
D gene: .
V gene: TRBV11-2

CDR3 protein: CSALRDSYSNQPQHF
CDR3 DNA: TGCAGTGCCTTAAGGGACAGCTATAGCAATCAGCCCCAGCATTTT
clone size: .
J gene: TRBJ1-5
D gene: TRBD1
V gene: TRBV20-1

CDR3 protein: CAISESGEGQPQHF
CDR3 DNA: TGTGCCATCAGTGAATCGGGGGAGGGTCAGCCCCAGCATTTT
clone size: few
J gene: TRBJ1-5
D gene: .
V gene: TRBV10-3

CDR3 protein: CASSYLTQTGRFKAGELFF
CDR3 DNA: TGTGCCAGCAGTTACCTTACACAGACAGGGAGATTTAAGGCCGGGGAGCTGTTTTTT
clone size: .
J gene: TRBJ2-2
D gene: TRBD1
V gene: TRBV6-2/TRBV6-3

CDR3 protein: CATQFGRTGSYEQYF
CDR3 DNA: TGTGCCACCCAATTTGGTAGGACAGGCTCCTACGAGCAGTACTTC
clone size: few
J gene: TRBJ2-7
D gene: TRBD1
V gene: TRBV2

CDR3 protein: CASSSTSGEGWETQYF
CDR3 DNA: TGCGCCAGCAGCTCTACTAGCGGGGAGGGATGGGAGACCCAGTACTTC
clone size: once
J gene: TRBJ2-5
D gene: TRBD2
V gene: TRBV5-1

CDR3 protein: CASSLIPESQETQYF
CDR3 DNA: TGTGCCAGCAGCTTGATACCAGAATCCCAAGAGACCCAGTACTTC
clone size: .
J gene: TRBJ2-5
D gene: .
V gene: TRBV5-5

CDR3 protein: CASSRPTGGYEQYF
CDR3 DNA: TGTGCCAGCAGCCGTCCCACCGGGGGCTACGAGCAGTACTTC
clone size: .
J gene: TRBJ2-7
D gene: .
V gene: TRBV7-2

CDR3 protein: CTSSPGDRPNYGYTF
CDR3 DNA: TGTACCAGCAGCCCTGGGGACAGACCCAACTATGGCTACACCTTC
clone size: .
J gene: TRBJ1-2
D gene: TRBD1
V gene: TRBV5-6

CDR3 protein: CASSALLRLDEQFF
CDR3 DNA: TGTGCCAGCAGTGCTCTTCTTCGCTTGGATGAGCAGTTCTTC
clone size: few
J gene: TRBJ2-1
D gene: .
V gene: TRBV6-1